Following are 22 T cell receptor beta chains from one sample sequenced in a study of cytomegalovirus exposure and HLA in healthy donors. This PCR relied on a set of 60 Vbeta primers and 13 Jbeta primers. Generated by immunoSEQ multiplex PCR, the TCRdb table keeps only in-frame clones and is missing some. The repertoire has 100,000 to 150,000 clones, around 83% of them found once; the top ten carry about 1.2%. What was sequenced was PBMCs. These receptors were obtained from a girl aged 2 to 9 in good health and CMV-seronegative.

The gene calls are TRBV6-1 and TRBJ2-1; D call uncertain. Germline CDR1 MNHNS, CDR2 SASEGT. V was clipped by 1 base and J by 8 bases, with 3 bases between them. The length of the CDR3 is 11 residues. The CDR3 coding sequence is TGTGCCAGCAGTGAAGACTATGAGCAGTTCTTC. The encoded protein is CASSEDYEQFF.

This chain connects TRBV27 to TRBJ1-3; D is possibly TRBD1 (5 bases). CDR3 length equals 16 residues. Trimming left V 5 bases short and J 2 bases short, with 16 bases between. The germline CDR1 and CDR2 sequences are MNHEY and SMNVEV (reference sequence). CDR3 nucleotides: TGTGCCAGCAGTACCCGGAAACAGGACGCTGGAAACACCATATATTTT. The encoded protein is CASSTRKQDAGNTIYF.

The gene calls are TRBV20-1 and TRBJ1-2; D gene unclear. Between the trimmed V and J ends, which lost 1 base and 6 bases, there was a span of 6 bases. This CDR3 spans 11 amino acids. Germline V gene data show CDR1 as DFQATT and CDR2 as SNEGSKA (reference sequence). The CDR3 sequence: CSARARDGYTF. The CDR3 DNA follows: TGCAGTGCTAGAGCCCGCGATGGCTACACCTTC.

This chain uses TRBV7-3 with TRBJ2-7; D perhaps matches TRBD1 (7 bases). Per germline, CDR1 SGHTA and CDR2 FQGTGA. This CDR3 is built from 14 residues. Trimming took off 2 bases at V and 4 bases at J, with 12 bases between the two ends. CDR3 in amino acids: CASSLGAGQYEQYF. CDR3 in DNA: TGTGCCAGCAGCTTAGGGGCGGGACAGTACGAGCAGTACTTC.

CDR3 nucleotides: TGCGCCAGCAGCCAAGAGCAGGGCTCCGAGCAGTACTTC. The encoded protein is CASSQEQGSEQYF. The rearrangement links TRBV4-1 to TRBJ2-7; maybe TRBD1 (5 bases). CDR1 and CDR2 (germline): MGHRA, YSYEKL. The CDR3 is made up of 13 amino acids. V lost 0 bases and J lost 6, with 9 bases in between.

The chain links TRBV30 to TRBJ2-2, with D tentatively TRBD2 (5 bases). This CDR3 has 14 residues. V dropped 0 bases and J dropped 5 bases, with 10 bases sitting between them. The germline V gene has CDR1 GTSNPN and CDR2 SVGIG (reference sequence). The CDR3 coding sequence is TGTGCCTGGAGTGTACTAGTTGGGACCGGGGAGCTGTTTTTT. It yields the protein CAWSVLVGTGELFF.

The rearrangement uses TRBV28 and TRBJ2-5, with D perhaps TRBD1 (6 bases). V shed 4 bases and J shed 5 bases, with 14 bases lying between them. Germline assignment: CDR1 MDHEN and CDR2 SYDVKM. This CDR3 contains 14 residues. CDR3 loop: CASSSRDILETQYF. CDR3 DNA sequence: TGTGCCAGCAGTTCCCGGGACATCCTGGAGACCCAGTACTTC.

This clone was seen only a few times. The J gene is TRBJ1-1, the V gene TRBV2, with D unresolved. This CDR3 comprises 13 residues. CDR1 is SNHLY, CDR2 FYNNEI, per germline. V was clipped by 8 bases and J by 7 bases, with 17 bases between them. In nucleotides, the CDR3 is TGTGCCAGCGCTGATGGAGTAATGATTGAAGCTTTCTTT. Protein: CASADGVMIEAFF.

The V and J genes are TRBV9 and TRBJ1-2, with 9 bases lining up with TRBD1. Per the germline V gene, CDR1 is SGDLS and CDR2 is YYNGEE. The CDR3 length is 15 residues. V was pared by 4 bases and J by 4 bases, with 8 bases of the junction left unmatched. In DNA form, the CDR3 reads TGTGCCAGCAGCCCGACGGGACAGGGAGTCTATGGCTACACCTTC. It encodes CASSPTGQGVYGYTF.

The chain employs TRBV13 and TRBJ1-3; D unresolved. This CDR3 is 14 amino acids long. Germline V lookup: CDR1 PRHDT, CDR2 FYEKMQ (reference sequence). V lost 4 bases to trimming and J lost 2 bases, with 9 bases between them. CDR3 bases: TGTGCCAGCAGCTCAGTGGTTCCTGGAAACACCATATATTTT. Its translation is CASSSVVPGNTIYF. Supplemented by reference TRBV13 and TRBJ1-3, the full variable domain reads AAGVIQSPRHLIKEKRETATLKCYPIPRHDTVYWYQQGPGQDPQFLISFYEKMQSDKGSIPDRFSAQQFSDYHSELNMSSLELGDSALYFCASSSVVPGNTIYFGEGSWLTVV.

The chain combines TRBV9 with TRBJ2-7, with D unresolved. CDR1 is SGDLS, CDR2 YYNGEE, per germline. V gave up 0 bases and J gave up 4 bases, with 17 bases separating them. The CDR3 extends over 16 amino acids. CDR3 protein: CASSVGLADPRYEQYF. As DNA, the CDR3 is TGTGCCAGCAGCGTAGGTCTCGCGGATCCCCGATACGAGCAGTACTTC.

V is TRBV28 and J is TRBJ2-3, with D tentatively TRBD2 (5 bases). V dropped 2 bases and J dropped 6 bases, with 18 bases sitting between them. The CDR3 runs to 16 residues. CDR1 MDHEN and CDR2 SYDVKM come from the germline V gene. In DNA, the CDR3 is TGTGCCAGCAGTTTAGTAGCGCGGTCCCGCCGGGATACGCAGTATTTT. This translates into CASSLVARSRRDTQYF.

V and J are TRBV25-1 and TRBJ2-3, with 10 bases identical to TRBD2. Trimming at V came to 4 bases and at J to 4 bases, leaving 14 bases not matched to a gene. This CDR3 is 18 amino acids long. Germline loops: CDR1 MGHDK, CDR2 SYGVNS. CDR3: CASSVSDRVAGGPDTQYF. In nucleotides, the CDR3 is TGTGCCAGCAGTGTTTCAGACAGGGTAGCGGGGGGCCCAGATACGCAGTATTTT.

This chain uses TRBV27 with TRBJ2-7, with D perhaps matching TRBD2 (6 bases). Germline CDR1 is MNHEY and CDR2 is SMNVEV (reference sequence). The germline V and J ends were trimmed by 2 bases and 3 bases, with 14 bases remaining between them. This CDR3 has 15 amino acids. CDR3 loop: CASSLTGAPGYEQYF. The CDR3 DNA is TGTGCCAGCAGTTTAACGGGAGCACCGGGCTACGAGCAGTACTTC.

CDR3 amino acids: CASSPGGDKRAFF. Here the CDR3 DNA reads TGTGCCAGCAGCCCCGGGGGAGATAAAAGGGCTTTCTTT. The J gene is TRBJ1-1, the V gene TRBV28; D possibly corresponds to TRBD1 (5 bases). This CDR3 is built from 13 residues. Germline lookup yields CDR1 MDHEN and CDR2 SYDVKM. Trimming removed 6 bases from V and 11 bases from J, with 19 bases in between.

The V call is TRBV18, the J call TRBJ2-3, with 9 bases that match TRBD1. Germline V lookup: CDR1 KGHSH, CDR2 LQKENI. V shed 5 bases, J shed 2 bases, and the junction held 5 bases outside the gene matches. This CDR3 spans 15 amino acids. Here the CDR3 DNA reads TGTGCCAGCTCAGCCGGGACAGGGCTCACAGATACGCAGTATTTT. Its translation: CASSAGTGLTDTQYF.

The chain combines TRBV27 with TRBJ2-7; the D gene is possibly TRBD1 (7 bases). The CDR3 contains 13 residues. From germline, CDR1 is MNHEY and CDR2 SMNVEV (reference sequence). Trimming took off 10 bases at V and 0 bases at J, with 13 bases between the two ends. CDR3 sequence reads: CATGGDSSYEQYF. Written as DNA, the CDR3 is TGTGCCACCGGAGGGGACAGCTCCTACGAGCAGTACTTC.

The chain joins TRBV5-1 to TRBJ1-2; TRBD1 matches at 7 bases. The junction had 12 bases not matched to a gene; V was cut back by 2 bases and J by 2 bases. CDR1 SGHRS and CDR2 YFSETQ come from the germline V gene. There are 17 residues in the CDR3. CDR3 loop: CASSFDPSGTANYGYTF. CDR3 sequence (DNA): TGCGCCAGCAGCTTTGATCCTTCCGGGACAGCCAACTATGGCTACACCTTC. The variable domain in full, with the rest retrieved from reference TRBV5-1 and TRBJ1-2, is KAGVTQTPRYLIKTRGQQVTLSCSPISGHRSVSWYQQTPGQGLQFLFEYFSETQRNKGNFPGRFSGRQFSNSRSEMNVSTLELGDSALYLCASSFDPSGTANYGYTFGSGTRLTVV.

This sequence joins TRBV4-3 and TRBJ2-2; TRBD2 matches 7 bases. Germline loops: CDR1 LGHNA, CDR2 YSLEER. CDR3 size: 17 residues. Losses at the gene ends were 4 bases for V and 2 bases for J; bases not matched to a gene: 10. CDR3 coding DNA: TGCGCCAGCAGCCCCTCAATCGGGGGGTCTAACACCGGGGAGCTGTTTTTT. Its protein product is CASSPSIGGSNTGELFF.

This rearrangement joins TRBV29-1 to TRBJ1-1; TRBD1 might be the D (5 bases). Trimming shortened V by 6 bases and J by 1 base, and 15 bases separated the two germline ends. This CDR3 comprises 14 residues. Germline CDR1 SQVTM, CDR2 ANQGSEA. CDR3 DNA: TGCAGCGTGGGCCCGGGACTCAGGAACACTGAAGCTTTCTTT. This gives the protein CSVGPGLRNTEAFF.

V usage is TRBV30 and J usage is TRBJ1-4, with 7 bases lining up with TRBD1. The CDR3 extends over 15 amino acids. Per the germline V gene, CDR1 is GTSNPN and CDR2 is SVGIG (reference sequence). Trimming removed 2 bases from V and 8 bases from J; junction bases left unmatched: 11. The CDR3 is CAWSSQTGSGEKLFF. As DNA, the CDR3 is TGTGCCTGGAGTTCCCAGACAGGGTCTGGCGAAAAACTGTTTTTT.

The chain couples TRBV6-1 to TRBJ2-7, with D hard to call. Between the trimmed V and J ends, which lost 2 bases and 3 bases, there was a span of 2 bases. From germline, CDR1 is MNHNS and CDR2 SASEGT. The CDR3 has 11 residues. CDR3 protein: CASSEYYEQYF. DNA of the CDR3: TGTGCCAGCAGTGAATACTACGAGCAGTACTTC.